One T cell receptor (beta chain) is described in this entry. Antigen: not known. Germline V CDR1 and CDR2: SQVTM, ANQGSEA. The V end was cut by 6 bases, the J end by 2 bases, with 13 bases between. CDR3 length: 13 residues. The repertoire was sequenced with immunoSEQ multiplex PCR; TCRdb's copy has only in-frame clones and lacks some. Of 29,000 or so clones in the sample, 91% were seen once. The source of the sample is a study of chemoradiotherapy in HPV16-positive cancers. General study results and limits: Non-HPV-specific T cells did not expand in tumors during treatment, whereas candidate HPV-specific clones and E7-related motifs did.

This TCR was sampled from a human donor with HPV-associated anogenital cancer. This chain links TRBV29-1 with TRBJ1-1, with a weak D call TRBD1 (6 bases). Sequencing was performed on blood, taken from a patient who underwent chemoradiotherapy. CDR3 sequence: CSVPGAPNTEAFF. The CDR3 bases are TGCAGCGTCCCAGGGGCTCCCAACACTGAAGCTTTCTTT.